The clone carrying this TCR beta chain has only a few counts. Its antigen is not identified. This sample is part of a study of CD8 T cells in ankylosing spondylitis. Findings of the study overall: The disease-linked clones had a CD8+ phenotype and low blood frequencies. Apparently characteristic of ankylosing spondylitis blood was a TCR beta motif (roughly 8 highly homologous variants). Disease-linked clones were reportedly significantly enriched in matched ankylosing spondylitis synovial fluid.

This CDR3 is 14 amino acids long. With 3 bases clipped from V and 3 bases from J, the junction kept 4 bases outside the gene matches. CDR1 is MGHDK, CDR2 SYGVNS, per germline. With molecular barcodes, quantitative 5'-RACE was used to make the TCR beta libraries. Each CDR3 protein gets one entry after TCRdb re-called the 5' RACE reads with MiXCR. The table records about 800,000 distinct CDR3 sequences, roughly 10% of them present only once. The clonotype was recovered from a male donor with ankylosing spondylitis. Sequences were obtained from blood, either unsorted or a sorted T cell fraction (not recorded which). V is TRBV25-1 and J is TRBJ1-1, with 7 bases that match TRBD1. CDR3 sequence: CASSDGTAYTEAFF. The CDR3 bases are TGTGCCAGCAGTGACGGGACAGCATACACTGAAGCTTTCTTT.